Shown below are 30 T cell receptor beta chains from a single sample sequenced in a study of shared clonotypes between healthy human individuals. CD45RO-negative CD8 cells positively selected for CCR7 made up the naive population, which excluded terminally differentiated effector memory CD45RA+ cells. The repertoire was sequenced with immunoSEQ multiplex PCR; TCRdb's copy has only in-frame clones and lacks some. The data contain around 1,900,000 clones, 85% to 95% of them singletons. Material for sequencing was naive CD8+ T cells from PBMCs. The receptors were sampled from a man aged 18 to 30 in good health. Some clones in this sample may be carry-over from other donors' samples.

The J gene is TRBJ2-2, the V gene TRBV6-5; no definite D call. Trimming cost V 2 bases and J 4 bases, with 8 bases left between them. Germline lookup yields CDR1 MNHEY and CDR2 SVGAGI. This CDR3 spans 14 amino acids. CDR3 DNA sequence: TGTGCCAGCAGTTACCGATTTAGCACCGGGGAGCTGTTTTTT. Translation gives CASSYRFSTGELFF.

The chain couples TRBV6-5 to TRBJ1-1; no clear D gene. CDR1 MNHEY and CDR2 SVGAGI come from the germline V gene. V dropped 4 bases and J dropped 5 bases, with 20 bases sitting between them. The CDR3 contains 16 residues. The CDR3: CASSLGGEAFGTEAFF. The CDR3 DNA reads TGTGCCAGCAGTTTGGGAGGTGAGGCCTTTGGGACTGAAGCTTTCTTT.

J is TRBJ1-2 and V is TRBV28; 9 bases line up with TRBD1. Germline V gene lookup returns CDR1 MDHEN and CDR2 SYDVKM. The CDR3 extends over 17 amino acids. V shed 5 bases, J shed 1 base, and the junction held 11 bases outside the gene matches. The chain's CDR3 is CASSKTGTGRRNYGYTF. The CDR3 DNA follows: TGTGCCAGCAGTAAAACCGGGACAGGGCGCCGTAACTATGGCTACACCTTC.

This sequence joins TRBV4-1 and TRBJ2-5; TRBD2 matches at 12 bases. The CDR3 contains 17 residues. V was pared by 4 bases and J by 5 bases, with 11 bases of the junction left unmatched. Germline V lookup: CDR1 MGHRA, CDR2 YSYEKL. This CDR3 reads CASSPRASGRAEETQYF. DNA for the CDR3: TGCGCCAGCAGCCCCCGGGCTAGCGGGAGGGCCGAGGAGACCCAGTACTTC.

The rearrangement uses TRBV7-8 and TRBJ1-1; TRBD1 agrees at 8 bases. This CDR3 is built from 14 residues. V was clipped by 1 base and J by 5 bases; unmatched bases: 3. Germline CDR1 and CDR2: SGHVS and FQNEAQ. The DNA of the CDR3 is TGTGCCAGCAGCTTAGGGACAGGGTTAACTGAAGCTTTCTTT. Protein: CASSLGTGLTEAFF. The entire variable domain, with the rest obtained from reference TRBV7-8 and TRBJ1-1, is as follows: GAGVSQSPRYKVAKRGQDVALRCDPISGHVSLFWYQQALGQGPEFLTYFQNEAQLDKSGLPSDRFFAERPEGSVSTLKIQRTQQEDSAVYLCASSLGTGLTEAFFGQGTRLTVV.

The CDR3 nucleotides are TGTGCCAGCAGCTTGGTCTGGGACAGGGTCGTGGGCTACACCTTC. It is translated as CASSLVWDRVVGYTF. This chain uses TRBV5-4 with TRBJ1-2; TRBD1 matches at 9 bases. J gave up 8 bases and V 0 bases, and 8 bases lay outside the gene matches. This CDR3 is 15 amino acids long. The V gene's germline CDR1 is SGHNT and CDR2 YYREEE (reference sequence).

The V gene is TRBV4-1, the J gene TRBJ2-2; D perhaps matches TRBD2 (5 bases). Germline CDR1 and CDR2: MGHRA and YSYEKL. Trimming removed 4 bases from V and 6 bases from J, with 12 bases in between. The length of the CDR3 is 14 residues. This CDR3 is CASSPASFAGELFF. CDR3 bases: TGCGCCAGCAGCCCCGCTAGCTTCGCCGGGGAGCTGTTTTTT.

The genes are TRBV4-1 and TRBJ2-1, with 10 bases lining up with TRBD1. Germline CDR1 MGHRA, CDR2 YSYEKL. The CDR3 is made up of 18 amino acids. J lost 4 bases, V lost 0 bases, and 9 bases had no gene match. This CDR3 reads CASSQEGSGTGDYNEQFF. CDR3 sequence (DNA): TGCGCCAGCAGCCAAGAGGGTTCCGGGACAGGGGATTACAATGAGCAGTTCTTC.

This chain joins TRBV29-1 and TRBJ1-1; D perhaps matches TRBD1 (6 bases). V lost 7 bases, J lost 1 base, and 16 bases lay in between. CDR3 length: 14 residues. Looked up from germline, CDR1 is SQVTM and CDR2 is ANQGSEA. Written as DNA, the CDR3 is TGCAGCGGTGTACGGGGGGCGGGGAACACTGAAGCTTTCTTT. Protein product: CSGVRGAGNTEAFF.

This clone appeared a few times. The chain carries TRBV4-1 and TRBJ1-3; D remains unclear. Trimming shortened V by 0 bases and J by 3 bases, and 0 bases separated the two germline ends. CDR3 length equals 12 residues. Germline values: CDR1 MGHRA, CDR2 YSYEKL. The CDR3 spells CASSQDGNTIYF. In nucleotides, the CDR3 is TGCGCCAGCAGCCAAGATGGAAACACCATATATTTT.

This rearrangement joins TRBV12-5 to TRBJ1-2; D is unclear. Germline V gene sequence: CDR1 LGHNT, CDR2 FRNRAP. The CDR3 runs to 17 residues. V was clipped by 3 bases and J by 4 bases, with 21 bases between them. The CDR3 DNA follows: TGTGCTAGTGGTTTCGACACGCTTTCCCGAAGAGGCTATGGCTACACCTTC. Translated, it gives CASGFDTLSRRGYGYTF.

This rearrangement joins TRBV28 to TRBJ2-1; D is unclear. The CDR3 consists of 11 residues. V lost 4 bases to trimming and J lost 10 bases, with 8 bases between them. Germline V gene data show CDR1 as MDHEN and CDR2 as SYDVKM. CDR3 coding DNA: TGTGCCAGCAGTTCGAACTGGGAGCAGTTCTTC. Protein: CASSSNWEQFF.

This clone was counted only a few times. The V and J genes are TRBV27 and TRBJ1-1; D is possibly TRBD1 (5 bases). V lost 6 bases to trimming and J lost 0 bases, with 14 bases between them. The CDR3 sequence is 15 residues long. The germline V gene encodes CDR1 MNHEY and CDR2 SMNVEV (reference sequence). CDR3: CASSPGQGLNTEAFF. CDR3 bases: TGTGCCAGCAGCCCAGGGCAGGGACTGAACACTGAAGCTTTCTTT.

This clone is a singleton in its sample. The CDR3 loop is CASSQPGLIYEQYF. The CDR3, as DNA: TGCGCCAGCAGCCAACCCGGACTAATATACGAGCAGTACTTC. V and J are TRBV4-1 and TRBJ2-7; TRBD2 might be the D (6 bases). The V gene's germline CDR1 is MGHRA and CDR2 YSYEKL. Trimming shortened V by 2 bases and J by 4 bases, and 12 bases separated the two germline ends. The CDR3 spans 14 residues.

V gene TRBV11-2 combines with J gene TRBJ2-7; 7 bases fit TRBD2. Looked up from germline, CDR1 is SGHAT and CDR2 is FQNNGV. With 5 bases clipped from V and 4 bases from J, the junction kept 11 bases outside the gene matches. This CDR3 has 15 residues. The CDR3 reads CASSIGPAGAYEQYF. CDR3 coding DNA: TGTGCCAGCAGCATAGGCCCTGCGGGAGCTTACGAGCAGTACTTC.

The rearrangement uses TRBV7-9 and TRBJ2-7; D gene unclear. The V gene lost 8 bases and the J gene lost 1 base, with 12 bases spanning the gap. Germline V gene lookup returns CDR1 SEHNR and CDR2 FQNEAQ (reference sequence). The CDR3 has 13 residues. CDR3 in DNA: TGTGCCAGCTCGCAGTTGGTATCCTACGAGCAGTACTTC. It yields the protein CASSQLVSYEQYF. Drawing the rest from reference TRBV7-9 and TRBJ2-7, the complete variable domain is DTGVSQNPRHKITKRGQNVTFRCDPISEHNRLYWYRQTLGQGPEFLTYFQNEAQLEKSRLLSDRFSAERPKGSFSTLEIQRTEQGDSAMYLCASSQLVSYEQYFGPGTRLTVT.

This sequence joins TRBV28 and TRBJ2-7; no reliable D call. The CDR3 totals 12 residues. Germline loops: CDR1 MDHEN, CDR2 SYDVKM. Deletions cut 4 bases from V and 7 bases from J, with 11 bases between. The CDR3 region is CASSWASGEQYF. CDR3 DNA: TGTGCCAGCAGTTGGGCTTCCGGGGAGCAGTACTTC.

The chain employs TRBV2 and TRBJ2-7; 10 bases map to TRBD1. CDR1 SNHLY and CDR2 FYNNEI come from the germline V gene. Germline trimming cut 5 bases from V and 5 bases from J; bases unmatched to any gene: 6. The CDR3 is 14 amino acids. The CDR3 DNA is TGTGCCAGCAGTTCCGGGACAGGGGTAGACGAGCAGTACTTC. Its protein product is CASSSGTGVDEQYF.

The V call is TRBV28, the J call TRBJ1-2; D unresolved. This CDR3 is 17 amino acids long. V was trimmed by 1 base and J by 4 bases, leaving 19 bases between them. Germline assignment: CDR1 MDHEN and CDR2 SYDVKM. CDR3 amino acids: CASSLYEGSLLSYGYTF. Written as DNA, the CDR3 is TGTGCCAGCAGTTTATATGAGGGTTCTCTATTGTCCTATGGCTACACCTTC.

Worth noting for this clone: The same CDR3 is also encoded by other DNA sequences in this sample. The J gene is TRBJ1-2, the V gene TRBV27; TRBD1 aligns across 8 bases. Germline values: CDR1 MNHEY, CDR2 SMNVEV (reference sequence). CDR3 length equals 16 residues. The junction had 8 bases not matched to a gene; V was cut back by 0 bases and J by 5 bases. The CDR3 reads CASSLSGTGVGYGYTF. The CDR3, as DNA: TGTGCCAGCAGTTTATCCGGGACAGGAGTCGGGTATGGCTACACCTTC.

This clone was seen just once. The sample carries other DNA sequences with the same CDR3. The chain has TRBV27 and TRBJ2-7; a possible D gene is TRBD1 (6 bases). Per the germline V gene, CDR1 is MNHEY and CDR2 is SMNVEV (reference sequence). The length of the CDR3 is 14 residues. The ends were cut back, 3 bases at V and 0 bases at J, with 9 bases in the middle. This CDR3 reads CASSFRDTSYEQYF. DNA for the CDR3: TGTGCCAGCAGTTTCCGGGACACCTCCTACGAGCAGTACTTC.

This clone was seen just once. This chain connects TRBV6-1 to TRBJ1-1; 7 positions match TRBD1. The CDR3 length is 13 residues. Germline V gene lookup returns CDR1 MNHNS and CDR2 SASEGT. After removal of 7 bases from V and 5 bases from J, the junction contained 7 bases not matched to a gene. The DNA of the CDR3 is TGTGCCAGCACCGACTACAGGGGAACTGAAGCTTTCTTT. It is translated as CASTDYRGTEAFF.

V gene TRBV6-5 combines with J gene TRBJ1-5; D may be TRBD1 (5 bases). V was trimmed by 4 bases and J by 4 bases, leaving 11 bases between them. The CDR3 is 14 amino acids. Germline CDR1 and CDR2: MNHEY and SVGAGI. The CDR3 DNA is TGTGCCAGCAGTTCCGACAGTTGGAATCAGCCCCAGCATTTT. Translation gives CASSSDSWNQPQHF.

The chain joins TRBV28 to TRBJ2-1; 11 bases are shared with TRBD2. J lost 3 bases, V lost 7 bases, and 5 bases had no gene match. Germline CDR1 is MDHEN and CDR2 is SYDVKM. The CDR3 loop spans 15 amino acids. This CDR3 is CASTVTSGDYNEQFF. Here the CDR3 DNA reads TGTGCCAGCACCGTGACTAGCGGGGACTACAATGAGCAGTTCTTC.

This sequence joins TRBV5-1 and TRBJ2-1; D tentatively fits TRBD1 or TRBD2 (5 bases each). V lost 3 bases to trimming and J lost 4 bases, with 17 bases between them. CDR1 and CDR2 (germline): SGHRS, YFSETQ. The CDR3 has 16 residues. The CDR3 DNA follows: TGCGCCAGCAGCTGGGACCCTAGCACCCCTTACAATGAGCAGTTCTTC. Amino acids: CASSWDPSTPYNEQFF.

This clone was found once. The chain couples TRBV27 to TRBJ2-7, with D tentatively TRBD2 (6 bases). Per the germline V gene, CDR1 is MNHEY and CDR2 is SMNVEV (reference sequence). Trimming cost V 8 bases and J 7 bases, with 21 bases left between them. The CDR3 has 14 amino acids. The CDR3, as DNA: TGTGCCAGCTCCCCTGGGGGACTCCTCGGTGAGCAGTACTTC. This gives the protein CASSPGGLLGEQYF.

This chain connects TRBV2 to TRBJ2-7; D may be TRBD2 (6 bases). The length of the CDR3 is 14 residues. Germline V gene data show CDR1 as SNHLY and CDR2 as FYNNEI. V lost 4 bases, J lost 0 bases, and 10 bases lay in between. CDR3 coding DNA: TGTGCCAGCAGTGGGGGACTGGCCTCCTACGAGCAGTACTTC. It specifies CASSGGLASYEQYF.

The V and J genes are TRBV9 and TRBJ2-7; 16 bases are shared with TRBD2. With V trimmed by 4 bases and J by 5 bases, 6 bases remained unmatched. The germline V gene has CDR1 SGDLS and CDR2 YYNGEE. CDR3 length: 16 residues. CDR3 sequence reads: CASSPGLAGGPDEQYF. In nucleotides, the CDR3 is TGTGCCAGCAGCCCGGGACTAGCGGGAGGGCCCGACGAGCAGTACTTC.

This clone was counted a few times. The chain combines TRBV15 with TRBJ1-3, with D unclear. V gave up 3 bases and J gave up 0 bases, with 6 bases separating them. The CDR3 contains 14 residues. Per the germline V gene, CDR1 is LNHNV and CDR2 is YYDKDF (reference sequence). CDR3 protein: CATSSSGSGNTIYF. DNA of the CDR3: TGTGCCACCAGCAGTTCGGGCTCTGGAAACACCATATATTTT.

This clone was seen a handful of times. This chain joins TRBV19 and TRBJ1-1, with 7 bases fitting TRBD1. The J segment lost 1 base and the V segment lost 7 bases, leaving 3 bases of the junction unmatched. The germline V gene has CDR1 LNHDA and CDR2 SQIVND (reference sequence). The CDR3 runs 13 residues. The CDR3 spells CASTRQGNTEAFF. CDR3 coding DNA: TGTGCCAGTACGCGACAGGGGAACACTGAAGCTTTCTTT. Full variable domain (missing parts from reference TRBV19 and TRBJ1-1): DGGITQSPKYLFRKEGQNVTLSCEQNLNHDAMYWYRQDPGQGLRLIYYSQIVNDFQKGDIAEGYSVSREKKESFPLTVTSAQKNPTAFYLCASTRQGNTEAFFGQGTRLTVV.